What follows are 31 T cell receptor beta chains derived from one specimen sequenced in a study of STAT3 mutations in large granular lymphocyte leukemia. Study outcomes and limitations: Every T-cell large granular lymphocyte leukemia patient had at least one immunodominant TCR beta clonotype.

No cognate antigen is known for these TCRs. Measured with immunoSEQ multiplex PCR; TCRdb has only the in-frame clones, and not every one. Altogether about 5,400 clones are present, around 42% being singletons, with the ten largest covering 45% to 65%. The specimen sequenced was peripheral blood mononuclear cells. These receptors all come from a woman aged 70 to 79 with T-cell large granular lymphocyte leukemia. Some clones in this sample may be carry-over from other donors' samples.

The V call is TRBV10-3, the J call TRBJ2-1; 12 bases are a match to TRBD2. Trimming took 7 bases from V and 7 from J; bases not matched to a gene: 5. The CDR3 extends over 14 amino acids. The germline gives CDR1 ENHRY, CDR2 SYGVKD. The CDR3 is CAINRLAGENEQFF. CDR3 nucleotides: TGTGCCATCAACCGACTAGCGGGGGAAAATGAGCAGTTCTTC.

The rearrangement joins TRBV6-5 to TRBJ1-2, with TRBD1 matching over 8 bases. The CDR3 extends over 15 amino acids. V was clipped by 0 bases and J by 4 bases; unmatched bases: 4. Germline values: CDR1 MNHEY, CDR2 SVGAGI. The CDR3 DNA reads TGTGCCAGCAGTTACTCGAGGACAGGGATCTATGGCTACACCTTC. Protein product: CASSYSRTGIYGYTF.

This sequence joins TRBV30 and TRBJ1-5; D might be TRBD1 (5 bases). The CDR3 totals 14 residues. Germline CDR1 GTSNPN, CDR2 SVGIG (reference sequence). V shed 1 base and J shed 7 bases, with 14 bases lying between them. The CDR3 nucleotides read TGTGCCTGGAGTGCCGGGACCGCCAACCAGCCCCAGCATTTT. It yields the protein CAWSAGTANQPQHF.

The rearrangement joins TRBV18 to TRBJ1-1; D may be TRBD1 (5 bases). Germline-derived CDR1 and CDR2 are KGHSH and LQKENI. CDR3 length: 15 residues. The V end was cut by 4 bases, the J end by 4 bases, with 16 bases between. CDR3 loop: CASSRLNDQGTEAFF. The CDR3 DNA follows: TGTGCCAGCTCACGACTAAATGACCAGGGCACTGAAGCTTTCTTT. The entire variable domain, with the rest obtained from reference TRBV18 and TRBJ1-1, is as follows: NAGVMQNPRHLVRRRGQEARLRCSPMKGHSHVYWYRQLPEEGLKFMVYLQKENIIDESGMPKERFSAEFPKEGPSILRIQQVVRGDSAAYFCASSRLNDQGTEAFFGQGTRLTVV.

V gene TRBV18 combines with J gene TRBJ2-7; 9 bases line up with TRBD2. The trim removed 3 bases at V and 5 bases at J, leaving 8 bases unmatched. Germline V lookup: CDR1 KGHSH, CDR2 LQKENI. The CDR3 sequence is 15 residues long. The CDR3 loop reads CASSPSGRIKNEQYF. The CDR3 DNA sequence: TGTGCCAGCTCACCTAGCGGGAGAATTAAAAACGAGCAGTACTTC.

This clone has a handful of counts. This chain joins TRBV7-7 and TRBJ2-1; 12 bases align to TRBD2. CDR1 is SSHAT and CDR2 is FNYEAQ in the germline V gene (reference sequence). V lost 5 bases and J lost 4; bases outside the gene matches: 3. The CDR3 is 15 amino acids. This CDR3 reads CASSPTSGGYNEQFF. The CDR3, as DNA: TGTGCCAGCAGCCCGACTAGCGGGGGTTACAATGAGCAGTTCTTC.

The chain joins TRBV18 to TRBJ1-2; D remains unclear. Germline CDR1 reads KGHSH; CDR2 reads LQKENI. The CDR3 is 14 residues long. Trimming left V 3 bases short and J 3 bases short, with 11 bases between. In DNA, the CDR3 is TGTGCCAGCTCACCCGGGTTTTTTGACTATGGCTACACCTTC. It translates to CASSPGFFDYGYTF. The full variable domain, in which reference TRBV18 and TRBJ1-2 provide the parts outside the CDR3, is NAGVMQNPRHLVRRRGQEARLRCSPMKGHSHVYWYRQLPEEGLKFMVYLQKENIIDESGMPKERFSAEFPKEGPSILRIQQVVRGDSAAYFCASSPGFFDYGYTFGSGTRLTVV.

The rearrangement joins TRBV13 to TRBJ1-2, with D uncertain. Trimming cost V 4 bases and J 4 bases, with 22 bases left between them. Germline V gives CDR1 PRHDT, CDR2 FYEKMQ (reference sequence). The CDR3 loop spans 17 amino acids. The CDR3 is CASSWTAQGSDAYGYTF. Here the CDR3 DNA reads TGTGCCAGCAGCTGGACCGCCCAAGGCAGTGACGCCTATGGCTACACCTTC.

The chain has TRBV27 and TRBJ1-2; TRBD1 is a possible D gene (6 bases). This CDR3 spans 14 amino acids. CDR1 and CDR2 from the germline V gene are MNHEY and SMNVEV (reference sequence). V gave up 7 bases and J gave up 2 bases, with 14 bases separating them. This CDR3 is CASTAGHWNYGYTF. In DNA, the CDR3 is TGTGCCAGCACCGCGGGACACTGGAACTATGGCTACACCTTC.

This clone has only a few counts. As DNA, the CDR3 is TGTGCCAGCACGCGAAGGGGACGGATTAACTATGGCTACACCTTC. Amino acid sequence: CASTRRGRINYGYTF. This chain connects TRBV27 to TRBJ1-2, with D possibly TRBD1 on 5 matching bases. CDR3 size: 15 residues. CDR1 and CDR2 from the germline V gene are MNHEY and SMNVEV (reference sequence). V lost 7 bases and J 1 base, leaving 16 bases between the germline ends.

V gene TRBV7-9 combines with J gene TRBJ1-1; D is unresolved. The V end was cut by 1 base, the J end by 0 bases, with 15 bases between. The length of the CDR3 is 17 residues. Germline V CDR1 and CDR2: SEHNR, FQNEAQ (reference sequence). CDR3 residues: CASSLDSAGRLNTEAFF. Here the CDR3 DNA reads TGTGCCAGCAGCTTAGATTCGGCGGGCAGGTTGAACACTGAAGCTTTCTTT.

The J gene is TRBJ1-1, the V gene TRBV29-1; D uncertain. Trimming shortened V by 5 bases and J by 7 bases, and 8 bases separated the two germline ends. The CDR3 contains 10 residues. The germline V gene has CDR1 SQVTM and CDR2 ANQGSEA. In DNA form, the CDR3 reads TGCAGCGTTTACACCTTTGAAGCTTTCTTT. Translated: CSVYTFEAFF.

The chain recombines TRBV4-3 with TRBJ2-4; TRBD1 matches at 7 bases. Germline trimming cut 1 base from V and 6 bases from J; bases unmatched to any gene: 6. Germline CDR1 and CDR2: LGHNA and YSLEER. The CDR3 runs to 15 residues. The CDR3 sequence: CASSQVRDSRNIQYF. The CDR3 DNA reads as TGCGCCAGCAGCCAAGTGAGGGACAGCAGAAACATTCAGTACTTC.

The V call is TRBV7-9, the J call TRBJ2-1; 7 nucleotides align to TRBD2. Germline V gives CDR1 SEHNR, CDR2 FQNEAQ (reference sequence). The CDR3 spans 16 residues. Trimming removed 2 bases from V and 9 bases from J; junction bases left unmatched: 13. The CDR3 coding sequence is TGTGCCAGCAGCTTACGGGACTACACGCAATCCGGTGAGCAGTTCTTC. This sequence encodes CASSLRDYTQSGEQFF.

This clone was seen more than once but under ten times. The rearrangement joins TRBV5-4 to TRBJ1-1; D not resolved. The V gene's germline CDR1 is SGHNT and CDR2 YYREEE (reference sequence). This CDR3 region has 14 residues. V lost 2 bases to trimming and J lost 4 bases, with 12 bases between them. CDR3 DNA: TGTGCCAGCAGCTTAAACGACGGTATCACTGAAGCTTTCTTT. Its translation is CASSLNDGITEAFF.

The chain links TRBV7-2 to TRBJ1-2; D is unclear. Germline CDR1 is SGHTA and CDR2 is FQGNSA. V shed 4 bases and J shed 8 bases, with 20 bases lying between them. This CDR3 is 15 amino acids long. CDR3 protein: CASSSGGVAPRGYTF. CDR3 sequence (DNA): TGTGCCAGCAGCTCCGGTGGGGTGGCACCGAGGGGCTACACCTTC. Looking up the rest from reference TRBV7-2 and TRBJ1-2 gives the full variable domain: GAGVSQSPSNKVTEKGKDVELRCDPISGHTALYWYRQSLGQGLEFLIYFQGNSAPDKSGLPSDRFSAERTGGSVSTLTIQRTQQEDSAVYLCASSSGGVAPRGYTFGSGTRLTVV.

The chain combines TRBV5-1 with TRBJ1-2; D unresolved. This CDR3 contains 15 residues. Per germline, CDR1 SGHRS and CDR2 YFSETQ. V was clipped by 0 bases and J by 5 bases, with 14 bases between them. The CDR3: CASSLGSRIGYGYTF. The CDR3 DNA reads as TGCGCCAGCAGCTTGGGGTCACGGATTGGGTATGGCTACACCTTC.

This clone was detected a few times. The chain carries TRBV28 and TRBJ1-5; 7 positions match TRBD1. With 5 bases clipped from V and 3 bases from J, the junction kept 7 bases outside the gene matches. The germline V gene encodes CDR1 MDHEN and CDR2 SYDVKM. The CDR3 runs 15 residues. CDR3 sequence: CASSRWGTDNQPQHF. In DNA form, the CDR3 reads TGTGCCAGCAGTCGCTGGGGGACAGACAATCAGCCCCAGCATTTT.

V and J are TRBV5-1 and TRBJ1-2; a weak D match, TRBD1 (6 bases). Trimming took 0 bases from V and 6 from J, leaving 12 bases between them. CDR1 is SGHRS and CDR2 is YFSETQ in the germline V gene. The CDR3 runs to 14 residues. The CDR3 nucleotides read TGCGCCAGCAGCTTGGTGGTGCGGGGGCATGGCTACACCTTC. Its translation: CASSLVVRGHGYTF.

This clone occurred a few times. V gene TRBV30 combines with J gene TRBJ1-5; weak D call: TRBD1 (6 bases). The V and J ends lost 5 bases and 7 bases respectively, with 21 bases between them. This CDR3 contains 15 residues. The germline gives CDR1 GTSNPN, CDR2 SVGIG (reference sequence). CDR3 coding DNA: TGTGCCTGGGGCGTTTCGGGGGGGGCAAGGCAGCCCCAGCATTTT. Protein sequence: CAWGVSGGARQPQHF.

The chain is built from TRBV7-9 and TRBJ1-1; D ambiguous. The CDR3 has 13 amino acids. V was pared by 3 bases and J by 0 bases, with 5 bases between. Germline V gene data show CDR1 as SEHNR and CDR2 as FQNEAQ (reference sequence). CDR3 DNA sequence: TGTGCCAGCAGCTTCGGGATGAACACTGAAGCTTTCTTT. Translating gives CASSFGMNTEAFF.

The J gene is TRBJ2-7, the V gene TRBV5-4; 8 nucleotides match TRBD1. Germline assignment: CDR1 SGHNT and CDR2 YYREEE (reference sequence). The J segment lost 3 bases and the V segment lost 0 bases, leaving 8 bases of the junction unmatched. The CDR3 totals 16 residues. The CDR3 sequence is CASSLGQGRSGYEQYF. In DNA form, the CDR3 reads TGTGCCAGCAGCTTGGGACAGGGGAGGAGCGGCTACGAGCAGTACTTC.

The sample holds a few counts of this clone. This CDR3 reads CSVEGSGGDTQYF. DNA for the CDR3: TGCAGCGTTGAAGGATCGGGGGGAGATACGCAGTATTTT. The chain is built from TRBV29-1 and TRBJ2-3; TRBD2 matches 7 bases. After removal of 1 base from V and 5 bases from J, the junction contained 3 bases not matched to a gene. The CDR3 covers 13 residues. CDR1 SQVTM and CDR2 ANQGSEA come from the germline V gene.

This clone occurred a few times. The J gene is TRBJ1-2, the V gene TRBV5-4; TRBD1 is a possible D gene (6 bases). This CDR3 spans 14 amino acids. Germline loops: CDR1 SGHNT, CDR2 YYREEE (reference sequence). Trimming took 6 bases from V and 7 from J, leaving 19 bases between them. CDR3 sequence: CASIQGHLQGGYTF. CDR3 sequence (DNA): TGTGCCAGCATTCAGGGACATCTTCAAGGTGGCTACACCTTC.

This clone appeared a few times. The chain combines TRBV7-2 with TRBJ2-7; 8 bases fit TRBD2. With V trimmed by 1 base and J by 7 bases, 6 bases remained unmatched. Germline values: CDR1 SGHTA, CDR2 FQGNSA. This CDR3 region has 14 residues. CDR3 in DNA: TGTGCCAGCAGCTTAGACGGGACTAGGGGGGAGCAGTACTTC. Amino acid sequence: CASSLDGTRGEQYF.

The chain uses TRBV30 and TRBJ1-2, with D tentatively TRBD1 (6 bases). V shed 5 bases and J shed 5 bases, with 21 bases lying between them. The CDR3 consists of 15 residues. CDR1 and CDR2 (germline): GTSNPN, SVGIG (reference sequence). The CDR3: CAWRFGRGLGYGYTF. In DNA, the CDR3 is TGTGCCTGGCGCTTCGGGCGGGGGCTCGGGTATGGCTACACCTTC.

The CDR3 region has the DNA TGTGCCTGGAGTGGACCAAAGGAGCTGTTTTTT. This encodes CAWSGPKELFF. The chain carries TRBV30 and TRBJ2-2, with no clear D. The CDR3 length is 11 residues. Trimming took 1 base from V and 10 from J, leaving 7 bases between them. CDR1 and CDR2 (germline): GTSNPN, SVGIG (reference sequence).

The table lists this clone with a few counts. V usage is TRBV5-1 and J usage is TRBJ1-4; D might be TRBD1 (6 bases). V was cut by 4 bases and J by 6 bases, with 16 bases left in between. The CDR3 extends over 15 amino acids. Germline assignment: CDR1 SGHRS and CDR2 YFSETQ. The CDR3 DNA reads as TGCGCCAGCAGCATAGATACAGGGAATGATGAAAAACTGTTTTTT. As protein: CASSIDTGNDEKLFF.

V is TRBV5-4 and J is TRBJ2-6; unclear D gene. The CDR3 extends over 15 amino acids. Germline values: CDR1 SGHNT, CDR2 YYREEE (reference sequence). The V end was cut by 3 bases, the J end by 4 bases, with 11 bases between. Written as DNA, the CDR3 is TGTGCCAGCAGCTCCCAATATGGGGGGGCCAACGTCCTGACTTTC. Protein sequence: CASSSQYGGANVLTF. Variable domain in full (rest from reference TRBV5-4 and TRBJ2-6): ETGVTQSPTHLIKTRGQQVTLRCSSQSGHNTVSWYQQALGQGPQFIFQYYREEENGRGNFPPRFSGLQFPNYSSELNVNALELDDSALYLCASSSQYGGANVLTFGAGSRLTVL.

The J gene is TRBJ1-1, the V gene TRBV30; tentative D call: TRBD1 (5 bases). The CDR3 has 17 residues. V was clipped by 4 bases and J by 1 base, with 22 bases between them. CDR1 GTSNPN and CDR2 SVGIG come from the germline V gene (reference sequence). This CDR3 is CAWNQYLPGTANTEAFF. The DNA for the CDR3 is TGTGCCTGGAATCAATACCTGCCCGGGACCGCGAACACTGAAGCTTTCTTT.

The chain couples TRBV5-4 to TRBJ2-3; 9 nucleotides match TRBD2. V shed 2 bases and J 2 bases; nucleotides not matched to a gene: 3. CDR1 is SGHNT, CDR2 YYREEE, per germline (reference sequence). The CDR3 covers 15 residues. CDR3 sequence reads: CASSFLAGYTDTQYF. The DNA for the CDR3 is TGTGCCAGCAGCTTCCTAGCGGGGTACACAGATACGCAGTATTTT.